The TCR beta chain described here comes from a study of vaccination effects on CD4 cells after COVID-19. The table lists this clone with a few counts. Its antigen is currently unknown. CDR3 length: 16 residues. With 5 bases clipped from V and 2 bases from J, the junction kept 7 bases outside the gene matches. Germline assignment: CDR1 SEHNR and CDR2 FQNEAQ (reference sequence). Ahead of sequencing, the ViraFEST assay grew antigen-specific CD4+ T cells using viral peptide pools. CD4+ T cell isolation took place after nine to eleven days of culture. Nucleocapsid antibodies were negative in the vaccine recipients, who had never had SARS-CoV-2 infection. Sequenced by immunoSEQ multiplex PCR; TCRdb stores in-frame clones only, minus some. The sample contains 27,000 or so clones, roughly two thirds of which appear only once.

The source was CD4+ T cells from PBMCs cultured with SARS-CoV-2 spike peptides, collected before COVID-19 vaccination. J is TRBJ1-2 and V is TRBV7-9, with 11 bases identical to TRBD1. The TCR sequence derives from a human donor who received a COVID-19 vaccine. The CDR3 spells CASSLGQGALNYGYTF. The CDR3 bases are TGTGCCAGCAGCCTAGGACAGGGGGCGTTGAACTATGGCTACACCTTC.